This entry concerns a single T cell receptor beta chain. These data belong to a study of control samples from healthy donors and cancer patients. Only in-frame clones appear in the TCRdb table, and some are missing; sequencing was by immunoSEQ multiplex PCR. The data contain more than 140,000 clones, 94% of them singletons. The origin of this receptor is a man between 35 and 55 years old in good health. The sequenced material came from blood.

The CDR3 is CASSLVGAGRSQETQYF. The CDR3 DNA reads as TGTGCCAGCAGCTTAGTGGGTGCGGGCCGGAGCCAAGAGACCCAGTACTTC. V gene TRBV7-9 combines with J gene TRBJ2-5; maybe TRBD2 (5 bases). The CDR3 extends over 17 amino acids. V lost 1 base and J lost 1, with 16 bases in between. Germline CDR1 reads SEHNR; CDR2 reads FQNEAQ (reference sequence).